This T cell receptor beta chain was found in a study of T-cell reconstitution after alpha-beta-depleted transplantation in children. This clonotype showed up many times. For TCRbeta, the library was prepared with unique molecular identifiers. TCRdb processed the PCR reads anew with MiXCR; each CDR3 protein has one entry. Of hundreds of thousands of distinct CDR3 sequences listed, around 11% are singletons. The CDR3 extends over 14 amino acids. The V end lost 2 bases, the J end lost 5 bases, and 12 bases lay between the germline ends. Germline lookup yields CDR1 MNHEY and CDR2 SVGAGI. This clonotype was sampled from a human donor who donated a stem cell graft to a child with acute lymphoblastic leukemia. Sequenced material: PBMCs from the stem cell graft donor, taken from the stem cell graft. The chain couples TRBV6-5 to TRBJ2-5; D call uncertain. The CDR3 loop is CASSYGTRKETQYF. In DNA, the CDR3 is TGTGCCAGCAGTTACGGTACTCGAAAGGAGACCCAGTACTTC.